This T cell receptor beta chain comes out of a study of T-cell memory formation after mild COVID-19. About the research overall: Largely, the TCR clusters proved donor specific.

The CDR3 covers 11 residues. Between the trimmed V and J ends, which lost 5 bases and 9 bases, there was a span of 10 bases. This clonotype was observed a handful of times. The antigen is unknown. cDNA libraries for TCR alpha and TCR beta, carrying sample barcodes and UMIs, came from 5'RACE with constant-segment primers. TCRdb called the 5' RACE reads again in MiXCR, with one record for every CDR3 protein. The sample lists fewer than 650,000 distinct CDR3 sequences; less than 25% were seen once. Study-level findings and limits: CD4/CD8 balance characterized clones contracting day 15 to 85, and CD4+ skew characterized later expanders. The CD4+ clones that contracted clustered mainly within CM and EM, and the CD8+ clones concentrated in EMRA.

The source is an adult woman who had mild COVID-19 (a few samples of this study predate the infection). Cell type and time point are not known. The sample taken for sequencing was PBMCs or a T cell subset sorted from them (not recorded which). The chain employs TRBV12-3 or TRBV12-4 and TRBJ1-1; D unresolved. The CDR3 DNA follows: TGTGCCAGCAGTCCCGGGCCCAAAGCTTTCTTT. It specifies CASSPGPKAFF.